Presented here are 14 T cell receptor beta chains from one specimen sequenced in a study of radiotherapy plus CTLA-4 blockade in lung cancer. Repertoires were generated with immunoSEQ multiplex PCR, while TCRdb's copy carries only in-frame clones and drops some. The sample has about 31,000 clones, roughly 71% seen once. Sample: peripheral blood, taken from a patient treated with radiotherapy plus ipilimumab. These TCRs come from a human donor with non-small cell lung cancer whose response to radiotherapy plus ipilimumab could not be evaluated.

J is TRBJ2-3 and V is TRBV7-8; a weak D match, TRBD1 (6 bases). Germline V CDR1 and CDR2: SGHVS, FQNEAQ. This CDR3 has 16 residues. Trimming removed 0 bases from V and 2 bases from J, with 12 bases in between. The CDR3 coding sequence is TGTGCCAGCAGCTTAGCGCGGACAGCGTTCACAGATACGCAGTATTTT. Translation gives CASSLARTAFTDTQYF.

The chain carries TRBV5-5 and TRBJ1-3, with a tentative D call TRBD1 (6 bases). The CDR3 covers 16 residues. Trimming left V 1 base short and J 2 bases short, with 13 bases between. The germline CDR1 and CDR2 sequences are SGHKS and YYEKEE (reference sequence). The CDR3 DNA follows: TGTGCCAGCAGCTTGCCGTACGGGACAACTGGAAACACCATATATTTT. This sequence encodes CASSLPYGTTGNTIYF.

V and J are TRBV6-1 and TRBJ1-2, with 11 bases fitting TRBD1. This CDR3 has 15 residues. Per the germline V gene, CDR1 is MNHNS and CDR2 is SASEGT. The ends lost 5 bases at V and 8 bases at J; junction bases unmatched: 10. The CDR3 spells CASSPKGQGARGYTF. CDR3 in DNA: TGTGCCAGCAGTCCGAAAGGACAGGGGGCGAGAGGCTACACCTTC.

This rearrangement joins TRBV6-5 to TRBJ1-4; the D is unclear. CDR3 length equals 14 residues. Germline loops: CDR1 MNHEY, CDR2 SVGAGI. The V end was cut by 7 bases, the J end by 5 bases, with 14 bases between. This chain's CDR3 is CASTLQQSNEKLFF. CDR3 DNA: TGTGCCAGCACTCTACAGCAGTCCAATGAAAAACTGTTTTTT.

J is TRBJ1-1 and V is TRBV7-3; D gene uncertain. The CDR3 totals 13 residues. Germline lookup yields CDR1 SGHTA and CDR2 FQGTGA. V lost 5 bases and J 3 bases, leaving 10 bases between the germline ends. In DNA form, the CDR3 reads TGTGCCAGCAGCATTTCCCGTGACACTGAAGCTTTCTTT. Translation gives CASSISRDTEAFF.

The chain couples TRBV5-1 to TRBJ2-1, with 10 bases fitting TRBD1. CDR3 length: 16 amino acids. Trimming at V came to 1 base and at J to 1 base, leaving 2 bases not matched to a gene. The germline gives CDR1 SGHRS, CDR2 YFSETQ. CDR3 nucleotides: TGCGCCAGCAGCTTGTCGGGACAGGGGTCCTACAATGAGCAGTTCTTC. This encodes CASSLSGQGSYNEQFF.

The genes are TRBV28 and TRBJ1-3; D gene unclear. Trimming shortened V by 8 bases and J by 2 bases, and 10 bases separated the two germline ends. The CDR3 runs 13 residues. Germline lookup yields CDR1 MDHEN and CDR2 SYDVKM. CDR3 DNA: TGTGCCAGCCTCCGTGCGGCTGGAAACACCATATATTTT. Protein sequence: CASLRAAGNTIYF. Combining the CDR3 with reference TRBV28 and TRBJ1-3 gives the whole variable domain DVKVTQSSRYLVKRTGEKVFLECVQDMDHENMFWYRQDPGLGLRLIYFSYDVKMKEKGDIPEGYSVSREKKERFSLILESASTNQTSMYLCASLRAAGNTIYFGEGSWLTVV.

The chain couples TRBV7-2 to TRBJ2-5; TRBD2 aligns across 9 bases. J lost 2 bases, V lost 5 bases, and 6 bases had no gene match. CDR1 and CDR2 (germline): SGHTA, FQGNSA. CDR3 length equals 15 residues. The CDR3 nucleotides are TGTGCCAGCAGCCCGGGGACTAGCCTTCAAGAGACCCAGTACTTC. Protein sequence: CASSPGTSLQETQYF.

This sequence joins TRBV19 and TRBJ1-1; 11 bases map to TRBD1. The CDR3 length is 12 residues. Trimming removed 8 bases from V and 4 bases from J; junction bases left unmatched: 0. Per the germline V gene, CDR1 is LNHDA and CDR2 is SQIVND (reference sequence). CDR3 sequence (DNA): TGTGCCAGTGGGACAGGGGGCACTGAAGCTTTCTTT. Its translation: CASGTGGTEAFF.

The chain is built from TRBV6-5 and TRBJ1-5; D is uncertain. Looked up from germline, CDR1 is MNHEY and CDR2 is SVGAGI. Trimming left V 5 bases short and J 6 bases short, with 11 bases between. CDR3 length: 13 residues. CDR3 nucleotides: TGTGCCAGCAGTGTTCAGGTTTTTCAGCCCCAGCATTTT. Protein product: CASSVQVFQPQHF.

The rearrangement uses TRBV5-1 and TRBJ2-3, with 11 positions matching TRBD1. With V trimmed by 1 base and J by 5 bases, 6 bases remained unmatched. CDR1 is SGHRS, CDR2 YFSETQ, per germline. The CDR3 is 16 residues long. CDR3 DNA sequence: TGCGCCAGCAGCTTGATGGACAGGGGGCGCGAAGATACGCAGTATTTT. Protein sequence: CASSLMDRGREDTQYF.

This clone was observed a handful of times. This sequence joins TRBV7-9 and TRBJ2-7; TRBD2 aligns across 7 bases. This CDR3 has 14 residues. CDR1 is SEHNR and CDR2 is FQNEAQ in the germline V gene (reference sequence). The trim removed 1 base at V and 7 bases at J, leaving 7 bases unmatched. The CDR3 loop is CASSLGAGAGEQYF. DNA of the CDR3: TGTGCCAGCAGCTTAGGCGCGGGAGCAGGGGAGCAGTACTTC.

The chain joins TRBV15 to TRBJ1-4, with D perhaps TRBD1 (6 bases). Germline V gene sequence: CDR1 LNHNV, CDR2 YYDKDF (reference sequence). The length of the CDR3 is 15 residues. V was trimmed by 3 bases and J by 6 bases, leaving 14 bases between them. CDR3 DNA: TGTGCCACCAGCAGGGCTACAGGGTTGGATGAAAAACTGTTTTTT. Its translation is CATSRATGLDEKLFF.

This rearrangement joins TRBV2 to TRBJ2-7; 13 bases agree with TRBD2. Losses at the gene ends were 7 bases for V and 6 bases for J; bases not matched to a gene: 6. The V gene's germline CDR1 is SNHLY and CDR2 FYNNEI. This CDR3 spans 14 amino acids. This chain's CDR3 is CASTRTSGSGEQYF. In nucleotides, the CDR3 is TGTGCCAGCACCAGGACTAGCGGGAGCGGCGAGCAGTACTTC.